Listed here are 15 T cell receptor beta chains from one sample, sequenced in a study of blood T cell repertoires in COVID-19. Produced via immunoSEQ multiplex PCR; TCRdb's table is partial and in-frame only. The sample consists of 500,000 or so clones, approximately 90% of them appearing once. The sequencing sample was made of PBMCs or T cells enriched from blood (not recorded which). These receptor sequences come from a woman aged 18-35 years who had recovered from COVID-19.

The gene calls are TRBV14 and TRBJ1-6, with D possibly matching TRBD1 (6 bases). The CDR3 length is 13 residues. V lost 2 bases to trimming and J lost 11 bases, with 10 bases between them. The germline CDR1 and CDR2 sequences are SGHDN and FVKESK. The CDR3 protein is CASSQTGITPLHF. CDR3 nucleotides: TGTGCCAGCAGCCAAACAGGGATTACACCCCTCCACTTT.

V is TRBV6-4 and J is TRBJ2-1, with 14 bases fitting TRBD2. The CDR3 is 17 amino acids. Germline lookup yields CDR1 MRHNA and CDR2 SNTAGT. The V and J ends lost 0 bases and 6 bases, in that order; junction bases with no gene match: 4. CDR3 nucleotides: TGTGCCAGCAGTGACTCCCGACTAGCGGGGGGGTTCAATGAGCAGTTCTTC. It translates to CASSDSRLAGGFNEQFF.

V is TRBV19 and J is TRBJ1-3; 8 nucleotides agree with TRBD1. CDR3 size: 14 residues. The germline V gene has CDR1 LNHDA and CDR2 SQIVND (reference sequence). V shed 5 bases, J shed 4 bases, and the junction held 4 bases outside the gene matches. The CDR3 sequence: CASSSGGAGNTIYF. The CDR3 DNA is TGTGCCAGTAGTTCAGGGGGCGCAGGAAACACCATATATTTT.

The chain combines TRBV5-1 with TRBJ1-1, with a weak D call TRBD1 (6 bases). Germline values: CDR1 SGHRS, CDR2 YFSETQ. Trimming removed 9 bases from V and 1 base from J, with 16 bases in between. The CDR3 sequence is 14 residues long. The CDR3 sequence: CATHPQGPNTEAFF. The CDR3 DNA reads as TGCGCCACCCATCCCCAGGGGCCGAACACTGAAGCTTTCTTT. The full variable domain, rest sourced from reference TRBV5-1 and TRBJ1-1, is KAGVTQTPRYLIKTRGQQVTLSCSPISGHRSVSWYQQTPGQGLQFLFEYFSETQRNKGNFPGRFSGRQFSNSRSEMNVSTLELGDSALYLCATHPQGPNTEAFFGQGTRLTVV.

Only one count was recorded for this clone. CDR3 protein: CASSLAGGEYEQYF. The CDR3 coding sequence is TGTGCCAGCAGCTTGGCGGGGGGTGAATACGAGCAGTACTTC. V and J are TRBV5-8 and TRBJ2-7, with 7 bases identical to TRBD2. Germline V gives CDR1 SGHTS, CDR2 YDEGEE. V trimming: 0 bases; J trimming: 4 bases; junction bases outside the gene matches: 4. The CDR3 length is 14 residues. Full variable domain (rest looked up from reference TRBV5-8 and TRBJ2-7): EAGVTQSPTHLIKTRGQQATLRCSPISGHTSVYWYQQALGLGLQFLLWYDEGEERNRGNFPPRFSGRQFPNYSSELNVNALELEDSALYLCASSLAGGEYEQYFGPGTRLTVT.

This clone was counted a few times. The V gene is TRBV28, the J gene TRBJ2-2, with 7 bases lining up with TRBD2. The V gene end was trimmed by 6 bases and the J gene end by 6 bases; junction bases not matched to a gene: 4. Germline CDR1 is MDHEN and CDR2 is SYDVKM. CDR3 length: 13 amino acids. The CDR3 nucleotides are TGTGCCAGCAGGGCGGGGGTTTCCGGGGAGCTGTTTTTT. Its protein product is CASRAGVSGELFF. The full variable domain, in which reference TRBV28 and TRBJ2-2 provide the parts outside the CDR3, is DVKVTQSSRYLVKRTGEKVFLECVQDMDHENMFWYRQDPGLGLRLIYFSYDVKMKEKGDIPEGYSVSREKKERFSLILESASTNQTSMYLCASRAGVSGELFFGEGSRLTVL.

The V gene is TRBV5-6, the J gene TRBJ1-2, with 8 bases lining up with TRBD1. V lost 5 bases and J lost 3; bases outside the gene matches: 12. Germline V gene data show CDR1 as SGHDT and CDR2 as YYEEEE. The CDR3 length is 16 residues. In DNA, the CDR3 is TGTGCCAGCAGTCTGGGCCCAGGGGGCTGGGACTATGGCTACACCTTC. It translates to CASSLGPGGWDYGYTF.

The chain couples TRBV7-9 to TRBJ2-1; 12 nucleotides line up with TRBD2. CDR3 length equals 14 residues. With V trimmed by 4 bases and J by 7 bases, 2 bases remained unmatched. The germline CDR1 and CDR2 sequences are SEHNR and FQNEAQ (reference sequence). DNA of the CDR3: TGTGCCAGCAGCTCTAGCGGGGGGGAGAATGAGCAGTTCTTC. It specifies CASSSSGGENEQFF.

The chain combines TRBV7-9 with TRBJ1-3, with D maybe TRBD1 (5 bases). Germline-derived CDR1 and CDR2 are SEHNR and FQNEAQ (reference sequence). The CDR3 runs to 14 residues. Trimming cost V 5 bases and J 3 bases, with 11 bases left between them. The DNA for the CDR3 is TGTGCCAGCAGCACGCCGGGACTTGGAAACACCATATATTTT. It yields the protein CASSTPGLGNTIYF.

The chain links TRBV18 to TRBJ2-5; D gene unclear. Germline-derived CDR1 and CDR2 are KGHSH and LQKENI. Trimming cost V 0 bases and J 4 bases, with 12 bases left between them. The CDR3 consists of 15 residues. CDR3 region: CASSPPNQSGETQYF. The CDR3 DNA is TGTGCCAGCTCACCACCGAACCAGTCAGGAGAGACCCAGTACTTC.

The CDR3 region is CASSSRSSYEQYF. CDR3 nucleotides: TGTGCCAGCAGCTCCCGTTCCAGCTACGAGCAGTACTTC. The chain combines TRBV7-9 with TRBJ2-7; D gene uncertain. CDR3 length: 13 residues. Trimming left V 4 bases short and J 3 bases short, with 10 bases between. Germline V gene lookup returns CDR1 SEHNR and CDR2 FQNEAQ (reference sequence).

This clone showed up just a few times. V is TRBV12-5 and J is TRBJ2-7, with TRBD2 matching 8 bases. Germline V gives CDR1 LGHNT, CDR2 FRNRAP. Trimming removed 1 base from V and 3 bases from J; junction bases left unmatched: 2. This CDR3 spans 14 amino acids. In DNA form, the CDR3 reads TGTGCTAGTGGTTTGGGTAGCGGGGACTACGAGCAGTACTTC. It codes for CASGLGSGDYEQYF. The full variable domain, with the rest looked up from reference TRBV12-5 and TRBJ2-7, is DARVTQTPRHKVTEMGQEVTMRCQPILGHNTVFWYRQTMMQGLELLAYFRNRAPLDDSGMPKDRFSAEMPDATLATLKIQPSEPRDSAVYFCASGLGSGDYEQYFGPGTRLTVT.

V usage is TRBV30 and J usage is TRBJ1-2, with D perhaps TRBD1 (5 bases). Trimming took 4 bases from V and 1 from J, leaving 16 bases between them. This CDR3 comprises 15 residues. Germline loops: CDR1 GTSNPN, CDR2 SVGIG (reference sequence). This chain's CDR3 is CAWKTGGANNYGYTF. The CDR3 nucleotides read TGTGCCTGGAAAACGGGGGGAGCTAATAACTATGGCTACACCTTC.

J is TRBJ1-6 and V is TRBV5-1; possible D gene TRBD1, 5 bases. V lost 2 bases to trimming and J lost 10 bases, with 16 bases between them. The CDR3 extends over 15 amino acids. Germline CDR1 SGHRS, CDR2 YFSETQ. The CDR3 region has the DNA TGCGCCAGCAGCTTAGGCCAGGGTTTGGGGTCACCCCTCCACTTT. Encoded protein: CASSLGQGLGSPLHF.

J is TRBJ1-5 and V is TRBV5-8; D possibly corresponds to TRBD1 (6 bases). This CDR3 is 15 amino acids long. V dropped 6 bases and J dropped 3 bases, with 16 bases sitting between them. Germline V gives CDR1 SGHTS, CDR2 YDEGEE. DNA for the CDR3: TGTGCCAGCACCCCCCGGGGGGGCGTCAATCAGCCCCAGCATTTT. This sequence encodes CASTPRGGVNQPQHF. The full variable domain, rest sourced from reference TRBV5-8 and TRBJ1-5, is EAGVTQSPTHLIKTRGQQATLRCSPISGHTSVYWYQQALGLGLQFLLWYDEGEERNRGNFPPRFSGRQFPNYSSELNVNALELEDSALYLCASTPRGGVNQPQHFGDGTRLSIL.